The 10 T cell receptor beta chains presented below share a single source sample, sequenced in a study of T cells in Graves' hyperthyroidism and ophthalmopathy. Amplified TCR beta CDR3 regions came from RNA transcripts. The primer set for the first-round RT-PCR of the TCR CDR3 was HTBI. TCRdb recomputed calls from the multiplex PCR reads with MiXCR, one row per CDR3 protein. The profile shows over 500,000 distinct CDR3 sequences, approximately 15% of them singletons. Input material: blood. The source of these receptors is a middle-aged woman with Graves' hyperthyroidism.

There are many counts of this clonotype. The chain has TRBV20-1 and TRBJ2-3; 11 positions match TRBD2. Losses at the gene ends were 3 bases for V and 6 bases for J; bases not matched to a gene: 8. Germline CDR1 DFQATT, CDR2 SNEGSKA (reference sequence). The CDR3 is 15 residues long. The CDR3 spells CSARARLAGTDTQYF. The DNA for the CDR3 is TGCAGTGCTAGGGCAAGACTAGCGGGAACGGATACGCAGTATTTT.

This clonotype was seen only a few times. This may be a read error: a much more frequent sequence differs by one nucleotide. The chain couples TRBV28 to TRBJ1-5; the D gene is possibly TRBD1 (5 bases). This CDR3 is built from 15 residues. V was pared by 6 bases and J by 3 bases, with 15 bases between. Germline V gene lookup returns CDR1 MDHEN and CDR2 SYDVKM. CDR3 in amino acids: CASRGQGGDNQPQHF. CDR3 in DNA: TGTGCCAGCAGGGGGCAGGGAGGTGACAATCAGCCCCAGCATTTT.

This clonotype was seen a handful of times. The rearrangement links TRBV5-1 to TRBJ1-3; D unresolved. The V end lost 8 bases, the J end lost 0 bases, and 12 bases lay between the germline ends. CDR1 and CDR2 from the germline V gene are SGHRS and YFSETQ. The CDR3 is 14 amino acids. The CDR3 loop reads CASEETPSGNTIYF. The CDR3 DNA follows: TGCGCCAGTGAAGAGACACCCTCTGGAAACACCATATATTTT.

The chain has TRBV28 and TRBJ1-2, with 8 bases matching TRBD1. Germline CDR1 and CDR2: MDHEN and SYDVKM. Unmatched junction bases numbered 11, after V lost 5 bases and J lost 0 bases. The CDR3 consists of 17 residues. This CDR3 reads CASSPSAGGISNYGYTF. The CDR3 nucleotides are TGTGCCAGCAGTCCCTCTGCAGGGGGCATTTCTAACTATGGCTACACCTTC.

In this sample, this clonotype turned up many times. V is TRBV2 and J is TRBJ2-2, with TRBD2 identical over 8 bases. The germline gives CDR1 SNHLY, CDR2 FYNNEI. V was clipped by 2 bases and J by 6 bases; unmatched bases: 8. This CDR3 contains 16 residues. For the CDR3, the DNA is TGTGCCAGCAGTGAACGGAGCGGGAGTATCCCCGGGGAGCTGTTTTTT. It is translated as CASSERSGSIPGELFF.

The table lists this clonotype with many counts. This rearrangement joins TRBV3-1 to TRBJ2-1; 10 bases agree with TRBD2. Trimming removed 4 bases from V and 9 bases from J; junction bases left unmatched: 9. Germline CDR1 and CDR2: LGHDT and YNNKEL (reference sequence). This CDR3 comprises 15 residues. The CDR3 DNA follows: TGTGCCAGCAGCCGGTTCCTAGCGGGAGCCAGTGAGCAGTTCTTC. Translation: CASSRFLAGASEQFF.

In this sample, this clonotype turned up a few times. The chain combines TRBV24-1 with TRBJ2-1; 9 bases line up with TRBD2. V gave up 4 bases and J gave up 1 base; unmatched junction bases: 7. The germline V gene encodes CDR1 KGHDR and CDR2 SFDVKD. This CDR3 spans 17 amino acids. In DNA form, the CDR3 reads TGTGCCACCAGTGACCCGACTAGCGGACTATCCTACAATGAGCAGTTCTTC. Its translation is CATSDPTSGLSYNEQFF.

This clonotype was recorded at least ten times. V is TRBV11-1 and J is TRBJ2-1; the D is unclear. Germline CDR1 SGHAT, CDR2 FQDESV (reference sequence). CDR3 length: 12 amino acids. V gave up 6 bases and J gave up 4 bases, with 7 bases separating them. The CDR3 spells CASSSAYNEQFF. As DNA, the CDR3 is TGTGCCAGCAGTTCGGCGTACAATGAGCAGTTCTTC.

This sequence joins TRBV9 and TRBJ2-1; TRBD1 aligns across 10 bases. CDR1 is SGDLS, CDR2 YYNGEE, per germline. This CDR3 spans 16 amino acids. V gave up 4 bases and J gave up 5 bases; unmatched junction bases: 9. The CDR3, as DNA: TGTGCCAGCAGCCCTCAGGGGACAGGGGAAGACAATGAGCAGTTCTTC. Translating gives CASSPQGTGEDNEQFF.

The chain recombines TRBV27 with TRBJ2-7; 9 positions match TRBD2. The CDR3 is 15 amino acids. Germline assignment: CDR1 MNHEY and CDR2 SMNVEV (reference sequence). V lost 2 bases, J lost 2 bases, and 4 bases stayed unmatched. Here the CDR3 DNA reads TGTGCCAGCAGTTTAGGGGCGGGGGGGGCCTACGAGCAGTACTTC. Translated, it gives CASSLGAGGAYEQYF.